This record covers a single TCR beta chain. Its target is unknown. TCRdb reprocessed the 5' RACE reads, keeping one entry per CDR3 protein, no DNA. The sample has fewer than 200,000 distinct CDR3 sequences. The CDR3 is 13 residues long. Germline V gene sequence: CDR1 SGHVS, CDR2 FQNEAQ. The data belong to a study of T cells expressing NK-cell markers. Turning to the study itself: Source material for TCR beta repertoires consisted of sorted CD3+CD56+NKG2C+, CD3+CD56+NKG2C- and CD3+CD56-NKG2C+ T cells. Broader study findings: A range of 1.0-7.0% of CD8+ T cells consisted of dominant NKG2C+ clonotypes in six donors. Among several donors, these clonotypes also ranked first in the CD3+CD56-NKG2C+ fraction.

The V gene is TRBV7-8, the J gene TRBJ2-6; TCRdb's D call of TRBD1 is untestable without DNA. This receptor was taken from a woman between 18 and 70 years old in good health. Sequenced input: blood T cells: a sorted CD56 or NKG2C T cell subset, CD4+ or CD8+ T cells, or bulk PBMC T cells (not recorded which). The CDR3 is CASSLGQPGVLTF.